This paragraph covers one T cell receptor beta chain sequence. This clone was recorded a few times. Its antigen target is currently unknown. Per-base qualities were not stored, and no clone one base away is much larger. TCR-beta CDR3 regions were amplified from genomic DNA with the immunoSEQ v4 bias-controlled multiplex PCR assay, run blinded to group allocation. To estimate nucleated cell and T cell quantities per sample, reference gene primers were included together with the TCR-beta primers. Sequencing of the libraries was performed on an Illumina MiSeq with a 100-cycle paired-end protocol. The study's own analysis went as follows. Diversity and richness were calculated in immunoSEQ Analyzer software, with richness determined by iChao1 and clonality derived from Pielou evenness and Shannon diversity (0-1, with higher values meaning less diverse). CDR3 amino acid sequences together with V/J genes were queried against VDJdb for CMV, EBV and influenza A specificities, with confidence 3 and substitution 2 applied. The Morisita-Horn index was used to assess how much TCR-beta amino acid clonotypes overlapped between the villitis of unknown etiology, infectious villitis and control repertoires. The table was pulled from immuneACCESS by TCRdb, which kept in-frame rearrangements only. Such tables lose some clones; where checked, under half of the loss comes from unresolved V genes, and the rest has no known cause. That table supplies the V and J calls and clone size; D and trimming were determined from the DNA. The sample records nearly 1,500 clones, approximately 82% of which are singletons. The ten biggest clones cover roughly 8% of the sample.

The data were obtained in a study of T cells in placental villitis. For the wider study: The study tested an allograft-versus-infection hypothesis by comparing placental TCR-beta repertoires in villitis of unknown etiology, unaffected controls matched for gestational age, and infectious villitis.

Reading from cysteine to phenylalanine, the CDR3 counts 13 amino acids. The retained sequence is limited to the CDR3, 39 bases, with the frame set at the first base. The germline V gene supplies CDR1 SGHRS and CDR2 YFSETQ. V and J are truncated by 0 bases and 6 bases respectively, leaving an intervening sequence of 6 bases. Using the Amsterdam Criteria, researchers selected over nine placentae that carried a pathological diagnosis of high-grade villitis of unknown etiology. Mothers with villitis of unknown etiology had significantly higher gravidity and parity and more prior miscarriages than control and infectious villitis groups. After delivery, the placentae were collected and evaluated both grossly and histologically, and only then was archival tissue selected. Five 10-micron scrolls were cut from each FFPE block, and DNA was then isolated using the AllPrep DNA/RNA FFPE Tissue kit. NanoDrop was used to check DNA concentration and purity, while a Bioanalyzer was used to assess RNA quality.

The research as a whole found: Small amounts of decidua were contained in the paraffin blocks, so some of the captured T cells, especially in controls, may have been decidual rather than villous infiltrates. Clonality was higher in villitis of unknown etiology placentae than in controls (median around 0.06 versus 0.006, p=0.0025), which points to clonal expansion. Bulk tissue sequencing could not distinguish helper, regulatory or cytotoxic T cells, nor maternal versus fetal T cells, and excluded gamma-delta receptors. CMV-specific clone frequencies were higher in infectious CMV cases than in villitis of unknown etiology (approximately 0.01 vs 0.00098), and the villitis of unknown etiology frequencies did not differ from those of controls. In villitis of unknown etiology, the expanded clones were mostly private to each individual placenta, which suggests that there was no single initiating antigen.

Material: placental tissue containing maternal and fetal cells. The chain is assembled from TRBV5-1 and TRBJ2-2; matching of 5 bases hints at TRBD2 as the D gene. The source is a human patient with villitis of unknown etiology; the placental T cells may come from both mother and fetus. The bases read TGCGCCAGCAGCTTGGTGGGAGCCGGGGAGCTGTTTTTT. Translated, this is CASSLVGAGELFF.